This T cell receptor (beta chain) was captured in a study of EBV T-cell therapy then PD-1 blockade in nasopharyngeal carcinoma (dated by TCRdb to about 2021). Its CDR3 holds 13 amino acids, cysteine through phenylalanine. Only the CDR3 DNA is retained, 39 bases long and in frame from the first base. V is cut back by 6 bases and J by 8 bases, with 8 bases in the junction unmatched. For CDR1 and CDR2, the germline V gene (reference sequence) lists LNHDA and SQIVND. The sample's treatment or condition label is to be understood as: AdE1-LMPpoly-expanded autologous EBV-specific T-cell therapy followed by anti-PD-1 nivolumab. Genomic DNA was extracted from sorted cells using the Qiagen DNeasy Kit. Deep sequencing of the TCR beta chain was done on the immunoSEQ platform. The paper's processing steps were these. The immunoSEQ Analyzer software was used to analyze the repertoire data. The clones in this table, taken by TCRdb from immuneACCESS, are in-frame only. Not every clone is retained; where verified, under half of the shortfall comes from an unresolved V gene, and the cause of the rest is unknown. D and trimming come from the DNA, and the V and J calls and clone size come from that table. For this sample there are about 22,000 clones; about 79% appear just once. 20% to 25% of the sample is in the top ten clones.

On this clone: Its antigen has not been determined. Per-base qualities were not stored, and no clone one base away is much larger.

The TCR sequence derives from a man aged 35-49 years with nasopharyngeal carcinoma. The sample here was CD8+ T cells from blood, taken at day -245 from a patient whose treatment included autologous EBV-specific T cells and nivolumab. In this chain, TRBV19 is recombined with TRBJ1-2, and 8 junction bases match TRBD1. The DNA reads as follows: TGTGCCAGTAGCCTGACAGGGGATCAAGGCTACACCTTC. Its protein product is CASSLTGDQGYTF.